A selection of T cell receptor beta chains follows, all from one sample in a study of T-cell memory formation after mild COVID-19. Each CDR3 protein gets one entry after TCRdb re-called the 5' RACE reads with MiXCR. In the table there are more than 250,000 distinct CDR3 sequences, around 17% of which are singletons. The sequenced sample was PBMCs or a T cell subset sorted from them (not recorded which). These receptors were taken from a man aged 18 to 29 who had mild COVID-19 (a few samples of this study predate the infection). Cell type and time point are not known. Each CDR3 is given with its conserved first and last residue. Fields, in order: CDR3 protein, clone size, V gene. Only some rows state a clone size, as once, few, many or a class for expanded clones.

CASSLGTEYNEQFF few TRBV5-4
CATSWGDTQYF NA TRBV24-1
CSAGAVLNTEAFF few TRBV29-1
CASSLGQLGGYTF few TRBV7-2
CASMSLLVQGVSNVLTF few TRBV7-9
CASVGTGNTGELFF few TRBV12-3/TRBV12-4
CASSQDNSGNTIYF NA TRBV5-1
CASSSRRASETQYF NA TRBV19
CASGPGDTGELFF NA TRBV9
CASSSNSGIPAFF NA TRBV7-9
CASSYSDGQPQHF few TRBV6-5
CASSQARGLGAFF many TRBV4-1
CASSLQGASYEQYF few TRBV5-1
CASSLLLPGVEQFF many TRBV27
CATASTGGRGNIQYF few TRBV15
CASSSPGQGFTDPDTQYF few TRBV5-1
CASSSWGAGELFF NA TRBV27
CASSPYNNEQFF many TRBV4-1
CASSWAGSSYNEQFF many TRBV6-5
CASSDPTGGTYEQYF NA TRBV13
CASSPGQRFYNEQFF few TRBV7-3
CASSGAGQREKLFF NA TRBV28
CASSQTRGATDTQYF NA TRBV7-2
CASSLVGDSQYNEQFF NA TRBV5-1
CASTGRQETQYF NA TRBV5-1
CASRDTAGGPGELFF few TRBV7-3
CASSLDGDLSTDTQYF few TRBV5-1
CASNPLTTGLYGYTF few TRBV7-9
CASHPRENTEAFF NA TRBV6-2/TRBV6-3
CASSGAGDQPQHF few TRBV25-1
CSARGAFEQYF once TRBV20-1
CASSLGTGGYQPQHF NA TRBV7-6
CASVGQHTGELFF many TRBV6-2/TRBV6-3
CASSPDDYNSPLHF NA TRBV7-6
CASSPRGGSGNTIYF few TRBV7-2
CSARGQGAGRETQYF NA TRBV20-1
CSAARSSQETQYF few TRBV20-1
CASSSDRDYNEQFF few TRBV6-2/TRBV6-3
CSVERQGNTEAFF few TRBV29-1
CSATGQGYQPQHF NA TRBV20-1
CSANLSGDEQYF few TRBV20-1
CAWSPGGNGEQYF few TRBV30
CASSAISWGPNTEAFF NA TRBV6-1
CARSGQVFTGELFF NA TRBV5-6
CASSFSGDNEQFF NA TRBV7-9
CASDFRGVANTGELFF NA TRBV30
CASSLEGEDTQYF NA TRBV4-1
CASRLHGAMNTEAFF few TRBV7-2
CASSQAYRGTGELFF NA TRBV14
CASSYLQPSTDTQYF many TRBV6-5
CSAPIQENQPQHF NA TRBV20-1
CASTPGLGDHEQFF many TRBV6-6